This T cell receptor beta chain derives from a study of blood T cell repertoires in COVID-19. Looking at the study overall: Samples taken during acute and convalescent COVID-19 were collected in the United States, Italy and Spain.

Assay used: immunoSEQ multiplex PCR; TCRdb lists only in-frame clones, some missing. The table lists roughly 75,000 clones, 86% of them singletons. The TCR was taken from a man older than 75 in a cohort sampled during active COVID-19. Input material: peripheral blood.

This CDR3 is CASTPWGTDSNQPQHF. As DNA, the CDR3 is TGTGCCAGTACCCCCTGGGGGACAGATAGCAATCAGCCCCAGCATTTT. The rearrangement uses TRBV19 and TRBJ1-5, with 7 bases aligning to TRBD1. This CDR3 has 16 amino acids. Per the germline V gene, CDR1 is LNHDA and CDR2 is SQIVND (reference sequence). The V gene end was trimmed by 7 bases and the J gene end by 0 bases; junction bases not matched to a gene: 9.